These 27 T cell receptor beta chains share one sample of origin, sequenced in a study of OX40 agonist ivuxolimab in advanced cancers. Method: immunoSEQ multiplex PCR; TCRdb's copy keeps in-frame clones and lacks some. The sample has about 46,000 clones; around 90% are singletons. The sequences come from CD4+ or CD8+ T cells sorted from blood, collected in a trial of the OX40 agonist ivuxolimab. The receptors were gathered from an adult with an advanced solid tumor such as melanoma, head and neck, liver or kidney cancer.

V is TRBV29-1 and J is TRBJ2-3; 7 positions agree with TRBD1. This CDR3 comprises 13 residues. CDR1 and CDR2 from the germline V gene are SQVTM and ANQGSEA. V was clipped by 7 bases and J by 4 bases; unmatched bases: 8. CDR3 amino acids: CSAVQGMADTQYF. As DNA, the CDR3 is TGCAGCGCCGTACAGGGGATGGCAGATACGCAGTATTTT.

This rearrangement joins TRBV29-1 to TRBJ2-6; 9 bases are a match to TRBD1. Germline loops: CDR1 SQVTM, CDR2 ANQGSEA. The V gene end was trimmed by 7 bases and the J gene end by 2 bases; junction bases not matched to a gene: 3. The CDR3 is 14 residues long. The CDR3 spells CSARQGAGANVLTF. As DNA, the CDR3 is TGCAGCGCCAGACAGGGGGCTGGGGCCAACGTCCTGACTTTC.

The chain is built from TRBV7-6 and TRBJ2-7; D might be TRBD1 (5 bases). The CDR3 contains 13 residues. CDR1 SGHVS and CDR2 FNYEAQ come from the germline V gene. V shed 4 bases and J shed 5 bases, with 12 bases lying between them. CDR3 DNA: TGTGCCAGCAGCTCCGCCCAAGGGGACGAGCAGTACTTC. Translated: CASSSAQGDEQYF.

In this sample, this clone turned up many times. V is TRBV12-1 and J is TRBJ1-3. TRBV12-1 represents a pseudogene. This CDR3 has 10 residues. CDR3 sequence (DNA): TGTGCCAGCACCCCTCTCACCATATATTTT. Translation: CASTPLTIYF.

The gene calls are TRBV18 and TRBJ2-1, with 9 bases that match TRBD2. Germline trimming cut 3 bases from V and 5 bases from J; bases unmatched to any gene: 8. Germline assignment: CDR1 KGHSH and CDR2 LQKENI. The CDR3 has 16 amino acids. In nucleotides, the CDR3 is TGTGCCAGCTCACCTCCTAGCGGGACGGAGAACAATGAGCAGTTCTTC. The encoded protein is CASSPPSGTENNEQFF.

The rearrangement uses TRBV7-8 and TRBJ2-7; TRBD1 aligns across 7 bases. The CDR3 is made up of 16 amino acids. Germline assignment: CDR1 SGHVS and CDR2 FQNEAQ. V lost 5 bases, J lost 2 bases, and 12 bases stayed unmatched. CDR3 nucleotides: TGTGCCAGCAGCGGCTACCCCCGGGACAGAACCTACGAGCAGTACTTC. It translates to CASSGYPRDRTYEQYF.

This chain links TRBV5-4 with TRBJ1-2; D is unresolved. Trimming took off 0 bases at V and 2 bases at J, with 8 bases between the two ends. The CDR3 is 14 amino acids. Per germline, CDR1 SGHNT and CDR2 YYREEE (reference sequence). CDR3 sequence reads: CASSLDPDNYGYTF. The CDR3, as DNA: TGTGCCAGCAGCTTGGATCCAGACAACTATGGCTACACCTTC.

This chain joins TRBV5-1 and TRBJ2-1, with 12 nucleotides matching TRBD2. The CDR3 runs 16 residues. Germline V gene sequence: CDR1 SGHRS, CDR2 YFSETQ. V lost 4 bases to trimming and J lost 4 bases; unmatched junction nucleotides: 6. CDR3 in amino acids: CASSDEGLAGYNEQFF. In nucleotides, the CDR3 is TGCGCCAGCAGCGATGAAGGACTAGCGGGATACAATGAGCAGTTCTTC.

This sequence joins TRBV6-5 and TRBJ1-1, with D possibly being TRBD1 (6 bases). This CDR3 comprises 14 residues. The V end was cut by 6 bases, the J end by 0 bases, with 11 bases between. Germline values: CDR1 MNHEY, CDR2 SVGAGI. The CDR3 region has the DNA TGTGCCAGCAGCTTGGGACACGTGAACACTGAAGCTTTCTTT. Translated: CASSLGHVNTEAFF.

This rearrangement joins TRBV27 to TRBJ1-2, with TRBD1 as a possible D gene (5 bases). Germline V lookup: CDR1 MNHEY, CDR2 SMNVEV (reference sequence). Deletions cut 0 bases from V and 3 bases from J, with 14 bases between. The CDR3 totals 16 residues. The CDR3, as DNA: TGTGCCAGCAGTTTATCGGAGACGGGGGGAGACTATGGCTACACCTTC. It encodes CASSLSETGGDYGYTF.

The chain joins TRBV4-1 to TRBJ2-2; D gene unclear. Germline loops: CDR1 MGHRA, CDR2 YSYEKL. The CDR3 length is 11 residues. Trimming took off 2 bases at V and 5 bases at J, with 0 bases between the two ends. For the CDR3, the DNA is TGCGCCAGCAGCCAAACCGGGGAGCTGTTTTTT. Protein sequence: CASSQTGELFF.

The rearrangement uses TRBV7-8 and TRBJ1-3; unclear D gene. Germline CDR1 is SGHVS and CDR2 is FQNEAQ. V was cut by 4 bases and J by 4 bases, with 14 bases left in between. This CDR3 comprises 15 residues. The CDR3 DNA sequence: TGTGCCAGCAGCTCGTCCGGGATTAGCGGAAACACCATATATTTT. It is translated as CASSSSGISGNTIYF.

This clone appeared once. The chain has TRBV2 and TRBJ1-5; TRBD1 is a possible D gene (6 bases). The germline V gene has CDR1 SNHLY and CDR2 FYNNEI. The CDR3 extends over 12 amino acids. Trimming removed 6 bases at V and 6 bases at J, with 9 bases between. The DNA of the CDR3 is TGTGCCAGCAGCCAGGGGACTCAGCCCCAGCATTTT. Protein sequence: CASSQGTQPQHF.

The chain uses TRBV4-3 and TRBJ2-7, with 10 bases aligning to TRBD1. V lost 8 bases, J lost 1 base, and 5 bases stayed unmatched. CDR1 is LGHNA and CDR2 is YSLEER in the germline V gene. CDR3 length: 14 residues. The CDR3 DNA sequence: TGCGCCAGCGTCCGGGACAGGGGTTCCTACGAGCAGTACTTC. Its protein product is CASVRDRGSYEQYF.

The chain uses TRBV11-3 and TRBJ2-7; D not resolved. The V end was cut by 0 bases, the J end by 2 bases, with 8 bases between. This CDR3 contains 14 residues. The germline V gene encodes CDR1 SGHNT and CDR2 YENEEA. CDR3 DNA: TGTGCCAGCAGCTTAGAGCGGAGACCCTACGAGCAGTACTTC. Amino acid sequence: CASSLERRPYEQYF.

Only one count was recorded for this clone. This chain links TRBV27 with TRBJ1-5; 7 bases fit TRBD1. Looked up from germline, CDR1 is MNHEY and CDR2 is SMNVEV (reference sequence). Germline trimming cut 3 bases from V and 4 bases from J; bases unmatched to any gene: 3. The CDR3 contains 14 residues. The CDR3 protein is CASSFRGWNQPQHF. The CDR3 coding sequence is TGTGCCAGCAGTTTCAGGGGGTGGAATCAGCCCCAGCATTTT.

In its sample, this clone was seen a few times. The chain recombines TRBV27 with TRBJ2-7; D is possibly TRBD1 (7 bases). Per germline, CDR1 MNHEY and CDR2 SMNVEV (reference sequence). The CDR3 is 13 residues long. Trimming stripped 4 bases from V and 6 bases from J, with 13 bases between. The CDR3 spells CASSWGDSSEQYF. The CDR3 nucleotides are TGTGCCAGCAGTTGGGGGGACAGTTCCGAGCAGTACTTC.

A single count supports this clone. DNA for the CDR3: TGCGCCAGCAGCCAAGAACAGATATCCTACGAGCAGTACTTC. Protein product: CASSQEQISYEQYF. This chain links TRBV4-3 with TRBJ2-7; no definite D call. V dropped 0 bases and J dropped 1 base, with 7 bases sitting between them. The CDR3 is 14 amino acids. CDR1 LGHNA and CDR2 YSLEER come from the germline V gene.

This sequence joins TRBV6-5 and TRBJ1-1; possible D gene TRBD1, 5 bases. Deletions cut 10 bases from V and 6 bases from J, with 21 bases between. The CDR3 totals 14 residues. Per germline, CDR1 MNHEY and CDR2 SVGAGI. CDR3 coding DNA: TGTGCCATCACGCCGGGGGGATCCCTCCCTGAAGCTTTCTTT. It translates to CAITPGGSLPEAFF.

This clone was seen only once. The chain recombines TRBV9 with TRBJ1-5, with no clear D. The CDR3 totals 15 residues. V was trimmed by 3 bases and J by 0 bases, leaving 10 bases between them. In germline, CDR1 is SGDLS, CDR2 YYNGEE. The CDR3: CASSGSLSSNQPQHF. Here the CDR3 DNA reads TGTGCCAGCAGCGGAAGTCTTTCTAGCAATCAGCCCCAGCATTTT.

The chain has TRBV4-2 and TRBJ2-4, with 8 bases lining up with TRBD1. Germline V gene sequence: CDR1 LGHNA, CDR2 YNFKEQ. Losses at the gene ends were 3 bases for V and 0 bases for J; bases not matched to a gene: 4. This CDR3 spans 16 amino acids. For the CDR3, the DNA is TGTGCCAGCAGCCATCGGACAGGGCTAGCCAAAAACATTCAGTACTTC. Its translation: CASSHRTGLAKNIQYF.

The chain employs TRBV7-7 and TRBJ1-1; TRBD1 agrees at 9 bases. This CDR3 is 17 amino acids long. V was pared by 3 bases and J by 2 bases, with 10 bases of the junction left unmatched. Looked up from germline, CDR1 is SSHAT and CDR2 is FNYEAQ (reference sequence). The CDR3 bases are TGTGCCAGCAGCTTGACGCGACAGGGGGGGACTAACACTGAAGCTTTCTTT. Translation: CASSLTRQGGTNTEAFF.

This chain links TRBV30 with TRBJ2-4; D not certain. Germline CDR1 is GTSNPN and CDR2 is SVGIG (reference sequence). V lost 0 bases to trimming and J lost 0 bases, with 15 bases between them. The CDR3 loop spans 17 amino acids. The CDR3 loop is CAWSVDPFPIAKNIQYF. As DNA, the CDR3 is TGTGCCTGGAGTGTCGACCCGTTCCCTATAGCCAAAAACATTCAGTACTTC. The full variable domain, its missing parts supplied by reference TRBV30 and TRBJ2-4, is SQTIHQWPATLVQPVGSPLSLECTVEGTSNPNLYWYRQAAGRGLQLLFYSVGIGQISSEVPQNLSASRPQDRQFILSSKKLLLSDSGFYLCAWSVDPFPIAKNIQYFGAGTRLSVL.

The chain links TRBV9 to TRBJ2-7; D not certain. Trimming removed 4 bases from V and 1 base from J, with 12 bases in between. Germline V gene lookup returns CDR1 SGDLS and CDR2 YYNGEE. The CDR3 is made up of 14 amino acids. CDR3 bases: TGTGCCAGCAGCCCGGCCTCGGAATCCTACGAGCAGTACTTC. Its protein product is CASSPASESYEQYF. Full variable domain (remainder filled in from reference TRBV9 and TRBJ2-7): DSGVTQTPKHLITATGQRVTLRCSPRSGDLSVYWYQQSLDQGLQFLIQYYNGEERAKGNILERFSAQQFPDLHSELNLSSLELGDSALYFCASSPASESYEQYFGPGTRLTVT.

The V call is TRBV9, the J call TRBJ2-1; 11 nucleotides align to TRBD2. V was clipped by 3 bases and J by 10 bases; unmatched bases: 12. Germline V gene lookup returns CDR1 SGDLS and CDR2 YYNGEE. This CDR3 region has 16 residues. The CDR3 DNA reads TGTGCCAGCAGCGGGGAAACTAGCGGGAGTTTAAGGGAGCAGTTCTTC. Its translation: CASSGETSGSLREQFF. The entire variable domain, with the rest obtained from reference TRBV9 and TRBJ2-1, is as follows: DSGVTQTPKHLITATGQRVTLRCSPRSGDLSVYWYQQSLDQGLQFLIQYYNGEERAKGNILERFSAQQFPDLHSELNLSSLELGDSALYFCASSGETSGSLREQFFGPGTRLTVL.

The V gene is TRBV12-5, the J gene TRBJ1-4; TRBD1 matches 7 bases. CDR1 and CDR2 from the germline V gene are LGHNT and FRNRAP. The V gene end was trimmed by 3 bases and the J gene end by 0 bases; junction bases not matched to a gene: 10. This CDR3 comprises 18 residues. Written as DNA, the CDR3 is TGTGCTAGTGGTTTTATTCCGGGACAGCCAACAACTAATGAAAAACTGTTTTTT. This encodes CASGFIPGQPTTNEKLFF.

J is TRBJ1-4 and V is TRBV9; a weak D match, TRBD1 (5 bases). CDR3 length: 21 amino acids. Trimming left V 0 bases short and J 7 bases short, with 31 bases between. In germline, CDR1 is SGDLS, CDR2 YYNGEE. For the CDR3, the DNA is TGTGCCAGCAGCGTAGAGAGGCAAGTGGCAGGGTTGAGATGGGTGCCTGAAAAACTGTTTTTT. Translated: CASSVERQVAGLRWVPEKLFF.